These 15 T cell receptor beta chains share one sample of origin, sequenced in a study of shared clonotypes between healthy human individuals. Here immunoSEQ multiplex PCR was the method, and the copy in TCRdb shows in-frame clones only, minus some. The profile covers approximately 2.1 million clones, with about 92% appearing a single time and about 0.37% taken by the ten largest. Sequencing was carried out using naive CD4+ T cells from PBMCs. The sample's subset: CD45RA+ positively selected. These receptors were obtained from a man between 18 and 29 years old in good health. Some clones in this sample may be carry-over from other donors' samples.

This CDR3 reads CASSISRGRQPQHF. The CDR3 DNA reads TGTGCCAGTAGTATATCCAGGGGGAGGCAGCCCCAGCATTTT. The rearrangement links TRBV19 to TRBJ1-5; 7 bases are shared with TRBD1. V lost 2 bases, J lost 7 bases, and 5 bases stayed unmatched. CDR1 and CDR2 from the germline V gene are LNHDA and SQIVND (reference sequence). This CDR3 is built from 14 residues. Based on the CDR3 plus reference TRBV19 and TRBJ1-5, the full variable domain is DGGITQSPKYLFRKEGQNVTLSCEQNLNHDAMYWYRQDPGQGLRLIYYSQIVNDFQKGDIAEGYSVSREKKESFPLTVTSAQKNPTAFYLCASSISRGRQPQHFGDGTRLSIL.

The chain combines TRBV28 with TRBJ2-1, with TRBD2 identical over 8 bases. The germline V gene encodes CDR1 MDHEN and CDR2 SYDVKM. J gave up 0 bases and V 6 bases, and 7 bases lay outside the gene matches. This CDR3 is 16 amino acids long. This CDR3 is CASRSQLAASYNEQFF. CDR3 DNA: TGTGCCAGCAGAAGCCAACTAGCGGCCTCCTACAATGAGCAGTTCTTC.

This rearrangement joins TRBV7-2 to TRBJ2-6; D gene unclear. The ends were cut back, 4 bases at V and 3 bases at J, with 7 bases in the middle. Germline V CDR1 and CDR2: SGHTA, FQGNSA. CDR3 length: 14 residues. The CDR3 coding sequence is TGTGCCAGCAGCTCCCGGGTTGGGGCCAACGTCCTGACTTTC. Translation gives CASSSRVGANVLTF.

This chain joins TRBV5-1 and TRBJ2-5; D remains ambiguous. Trimming removed 4 bases at V and 4 bases at J, with 8 bases between. The CDR3 covers 12 residues. Germline assignment: CDR1 SGHRS and CDR2 YFSETQ. The DNA of the CDR3 is TGCGCCAGCAGCACCGCCGGAGAGACCCAGTACTTC. Residues: CASSTAGETQYF. Variable domain in full (rest from reference TRBV5-1 and TRBJ2-5): KAGVTQTPRYLIKTRGQQVTLSCSPISGHRSVSWYQQTPGQGLQFLFEYFSETQRNKGNFPGRFSGRQFSNSRSEMNVSTLELGDSALYLCASSTAGETQYFGPGTRLLVL.

The V gene is TRBV7-8, the J gene TRBJ2-7; 8 bases agree with TRBD1. Germline CDR1 reads SGHVS; CDR2 reads FQNEAQ. This CDR3 is 15 amino acids long. The J segment lost 2 bases and the V segment lost 5 bases, leaving 8 bases of the junction unmatched. CDR3 sequence reads: CASSPRDRLTYEQYF. CDR3 bases: TGTGCCAGCAGCCCACGGGACAGGTTAACCTACGAGCAGTACTTC.

The chain links TRBV5-4 to TRBJ1-2; D is unclear. From germline, CDR1 is SGHNT and CDR2 YYREEE (reference sequence). The CDR3 runs to 13 residues. The V end was cut by 2 bases, the J end by 4 bases, with 9 bases between. The CDR3 loop is CASSFYGSYGYTF. CDR3 nucleotides: TGTGCCAGCAGCTTTTACGGTAGCTATGGCTACACCTTC.

The sample holds one count of this clone. This CDR3 is also generated by other DNA sequences in the sample. The chain joins TRBV6-5 to TRBJ1-2; weak D call: TRBD1 (5 bases). CDR3 length equals 14 residues. Germline assignment: CDR1 MNHEY and CDR2 SVGAGI. Trimming cost V 0 bases and J 4 bases, with 9 bases left between them. The CDR3 protein is CASSYSGQGYGYTF. CDR3 coding DNA: TGTGCCAGCAGTTACTCGGGCCAGGGCTATGGCTACACCTTC.

This chain joins TRBV5-5 and TRBJ2-7, with 10 bases that match TRBD1. Germline V gene sequence: CDR1 SGHKS, CDR2 YYEKEE (reference sequence). V lost 1 base and J lost 4; bases outside the gene matches: 8. CDR3 length equals 16 residues. CDR3 in amino acids: CASSLPGRQGAYEQYF. The CDR3 DNA reads as TGTGCCAGCAGCTTGCCAGGGCGACAGGGGGCTTACGAGCAGTACTTC.

This chain links TRBV5-1 with TRBJ1-1; possibly TRBD1 for D (5 bases). Germline V gives CDR1 SGHRS, CDR2 YFSETQ. With 0 bases removed from V and 5 bases from J, the gap between germline ends came to 8 bases. The length of the CDR3 is 13 residues. In nucleotides, the CDR3 is TGCGCCAGCAGCTTGGGGGCAGGGACTGAAGCTTTCTTT. It is translated as CASSLGAGTEAFF.

The chain carries TRBV6-4 and TRBJ1-2, with D possibly TRBD1 on 6 matching bases. V lost 2 bases, J lost 8 bases, and 21 bases lay in between. The CDR3 has 16 amino acids. The germline CDR1 and CDR2 sequences are MRHNA and SNTAGT. Here the CDR3 reads CASSDTGTTSAGGYTF. CDR3 nucleotide sequence: TGTGCCAGCAGTGACACCGGGACAACTTCGGCGGGCGGCTACACCTTC.

The chain has TRBV11-3 and TRBJ2-3; D possibly corresponds to TRBD2 (6 bases). Germline CDR1 is SGHNT and CDR2 is YENEEA. With 6 bases removed from V and 2 bases from J, the gap between germline ends came to 24 bases. The CDR3 length is 18 residues. CDR3 in amino acids: CASSQYGGAASTTDTQYF. CDR3 bases: TGTGCCAGCAGTCAGTACGGAGGGGCAGCCTCAACCACAGATACGCAGTATTTT. The full variable domain, rest sourced from reference TRBV11-3 and TRBJ2-3, is EAGVVQSPRYKIIEKKQPVAFWCNPISGHNTLYWYLQNLGQGPELLIRYENEEAVDDSQLPKDRFSAERLKGVDSTLKIQPAELGDSAVYLCASSQYGGAASTTDTQYFGPGTRLTVL.

The chain has TRBV2 and TRBJ1-4, with 11 bases lining up with TRBD1. Trimming took 7 bases from V and 6 from J; bases not matched to a gene: 7. Germline CDR1 is SNHLY and CDR2 is FYNNEI. The CDR3 has 15 amino acids. The CDR3 coding sequence is TGTGCCAGCAAAGGACAGGGGGCTTGGGATGAAAAACTGTTTTTT. This translates into CASKGQGAWDEKLFF.

V gene TRBV28 combines with J gene TRBJ2-3; 8 bases are a match to TRBD1. V was pared by 5 bases and J by 14 bases, with 9 bases of the junction left unmatched. This CDR3 region has 12 residues. Germline-derived CDR1 and CDR2 are MDHEN and SYDVKM. The CDR3 reads CASSTLSGTGYF. DNA for the CDR3: TGTGCCAGCAGTACCCTTTCCGGGACAGGGTATTTT. The variable domain in full, completed from reference TRBV28 and TRBJ2-3, reads DVKVTQSSRYLVKRTGEKVFLECVQDMDHENMFWYRQDPGLGLRLIYFSYDVKMKEKGDIPEGYSVSREKKERFSLILESASTNQTSMYLCASSTLSGTGYFGPGTRLTVL.

The chain uses TRBV7-2 and TRBJ1-5; D uncertain. Trimming shortened V by 1 base and J by 3 bases, and 10 bases separated the two germline ends. Germline CDR1 is SGHTA and CDR2 is FQGNSA. The CDR3 runs to 15 residues. The CDR3 DNA follows: TGTGCCAGCAGCTTAGACAGTTCCAACAATCAGCCCCAGCATTTT. It encodes CASSLDSSNNQPQHF.

This rearrangement joins TRBV4-1 to TRBJ2-3; D not certain. Germline V CDR1 and CDR2: MGHRA, YSYEKL. The V end lost 0 bases, the J end lost 4 bases, and 8 bases lay between the germline ends. The CDR3 runs to 14 residues. The CDR3 bases are TGCGCCAGCAGCCAAGAATGGATCGCAGATACGCAGTATTTT. Residues: CASSQEWIADTQYF.